This is a list of T cell receptor beta chains from one sample in a study of regulatory T cells in long-lasting Graves disease. TCRdb ran MiXCR on the multiplex PCR reads and lists one entry per CDR3 protein. The sample includes hundreds of thousands of distinct CDR3 sequences, 20% to 25% of them seen just once. The source was peripheral blood mononuclear cells (PBMCs), collected when the disease was refractory, from a patient treated with antithyroid drugs. These receptors were obtained from a female donor with Graves disease. The CDR3 runs from the conserved cysteine through the conserved F or W. A D gene is named only where the DNA matches it firmly. A row's size may be missing; if present it is once, few, many or a size class.

D gene: NA
J gene: TRBJ2-7
V gene: TRBV11-2
clone size: many
CDR3 DNA: TGTGCCAGCAGCTCGATCTCGGGGCTTGTCTACGAGCAGTACTTC
CDR3 protein: CASSSISGLVYEQYF

D gene: TRBD2
J gene: TRBJ2-2
V gene: TRBV20-1
clone size: few
CDR3 DNA: TGCAGTGCTAGAGATCCGCGGGAGGTAACCGGGGAGCTGTTTTTT
CDR3 protein: CSARDPREVTGELFF

D gene: TRBD1
J gene: TRBJ1-2
V gene: TRBV6-9
clone size: NA
CDR3 DNA: TGTGCCAGCAGTTTAGTAAGGACAGGGGGAAATGGCTACACCTTC
CDR3 protein: CASSLVRTGGNGYTF

D gene: NA
J gene: TRBJ2-4
V gene: TRBV28
clone size: many
CDR3 DNA: TGTGCCAGCAGTGGACTCGGGACCAATGAGGACATTCAGTACTTC
CDR3 protein: CASSGLGTNEDIQYF

D gene: NA
J gene: TRBJ1-5
V gene: TRBV20-1
clone size: few
CDR3 DNA: TGCAGTGCTAGTTCCTGGACGGAGAGCAATCAGCCCCAGCATTTT
CDR3 protein: CSASSWTESNQPQHF

D gene: TRBD1
J gene: TRBJ2-5
V gene: TRBV30
clone size: many
CDR3 DNA: TGTGCCTGGAGTGCAAGGGGGCGCGGAGAGACCCAGTACTTC
CDR3 protein: CAWSARGRGETQYF

D gene: NA
J gene: TRBJ2-2
V gene: TRBV20-1
clone size: NA
CDR3 DNA: TGCAGTGCTAGAGGAGCGGGTCGGCTTAACACCGGGGAGCTGCTTTTT
CDR3 protein: CSARGAGRLNTGELLF

D gene: NA
J gene: TRBJ2-5
V gene: TRBV27
clone size: many
CDR3 DNA: TGTGCCAGCAGAACCCCCAGGGATTTAGAGACCCAGTACTTC
CDR3 protein: CASRTPRDLETQYF

D gene: NA
J gene: TRBJ2-2
V gene: TRBV6-5
clone size: NA
CDR3 DNA: TGTGCCAGCAGTTACTCGAGGTGGGGGCCGCTGTTTTTT
CDR3 protein: CASSYSRWGPLFF

D gene: TRBD2
J gene: TRBJ2-3
V gene: TRBV7-2
clone size: NA
CDR3 DNA: TGTGCCAGCAGCTTAGGCGGGAGGGAGATAGATACGCAGTATTTT
CDR3 protein: CASSLGGREIDTQYF

D gene: NA
J gene: TRBJ1-3
V gene: TRBV7-9
clone size: few
CDR3 DNA: TGTGCCAGCAGCTTGGCAGGGCCTTCTGGAAACACCATATATTTT
CDR3 protein: CASSLAGPSGNTIYF

D gene: NA
J gene: TRBJ1-2
V gene: TRBV4-2
clone size: NA
CDR3 DNA: TGTGCCAGCAGCCAAGATGTGGGGAATGGCTACACCTTC
CDR3 protein: CASSQDVGNGYTF

D gene: NA
J gene: TRBJ1-6
V gene: TRBV2
clone size: NA
CDR3 DNA: TGTGCCAGCACTCCCCGGGTTGGGCGCTCCAATTCACCCCTCCACTTT
CDR3 protein: CASTPRVGRSNSPLHF

D gene: NA
J gene: TRBJ1-4
V gene: TRBV5-6
clone size: few
CDR3 DNA: TGTGCCAGCAGCTTGCTGGTTGCAACTAATGAAAAACTGTTTTTT
CDR3 protein: CASSLLVATNEKLFF

D gene: NA
J gene: TRBJ1-1
V gene: TRBV30
clone size: NA
CDR3 DNA: TGTGCCTGGAGTGCCCACCTTGATAACACTGAAGCTTTCTTT
CDR3 protein: CAWSAHLDNTEAFF

D gene: NA
J gene: TRBJ2-3
V gene: TRBV10-3
clone size: once
CDR3 DNA: TGTGCCATCAGTGATGGGCGGGGAAGCACAGATACGCAGTATTTT
CDR3 protein: CAISDGRGSTDTQYF

D gene: NA
J gene: TRBJ2-3
V gene: TRBV5-1
clone size: NA
CDR3 DNA: TGCGCCAGCAGAACGTCGGCCACAGATACGCAGTATTTT
CDR3 protein: CASRTSATDTQYF

D gene: TRBD2
J gene: TRBJ2-5
V gene: TRBV5-1
clone size: once
CDR3 DNA: TGCGCCAGCACCGGACTAGCGGGAGGAGGAGAGACCCAGTACTTC
CDR3 protein: CASTGLAGGGETQYF

D gene: TRBD1
J gene: TRBJ2-1
V gene: TRBV5-4
clone size: NA
CDR3 DNA: TGTGCCATCCGGGACAGGGTCCACAATGAGCAGTTCTTC
CDR3 protein: CAIRDRVHNEQFF

D gene: NA
J gene: TRBJ2-7
V gene: TRBV30
clone size: NA
CDR3 DNA: TGTGCCTGGAGGGTGTTCGGGTGGGACGAGCAGTACTTC
CDR3 protein: CAWRVFGWDEQYF

D gene: TRBD2
J gene: TRBJ2-7
V gene: TRBV7-9
clone size: NA
CDR3 DNA: TGTGCCAGCAGCTTAGAGGGGGGACTAGCGGTCTACGAGCAGTACTTC
CDR3 protein: CASSLEGGLAVYEQYF

D gene: TRBD2
J gene: TRBJ2-5
V gene: TRBV11-2
clone size: many
CDR3 DNA: TGTGCCAGCAGCTTACTCGGAAGCGGGAGGGAAGAGACCCAGTACTTC
CDR3 protein: CASSLLGSGREETQYF

D gene: NA
J gene: TRBJ2-7
V gene: TRBV2
clone size: many
CDR3 DNA: TGTGCCAGCAGTGTTACGGTAACCTACGAGCAGTACTTC
CDR3 protein: CASSVTVTYEQYF

D gene: TRBD1
J gene: TRBJ2-3
V gene: TRBV7-3
clone size: NA
CDR3 DNA: TGTGCCAGCAGCTTAGACAGGGACGCAGATACGCAGTATTTT
CDR3 protein: CASSLDRDADTQYF

D gene: NA
J gene: TRBJ1-1
V gene: TRBV28
clone size: many
CDR3 DNA: TGTGCCACCGCGAACCGACGGACTGAAGCTTTCTTT
CDR3 protein: CATANRRTEAFF

D gene: NA
J gene: TRBJ2-7
V gene: TRBV15
clone size: few
CDR3 DNA: TGTGCCACCAGCAGCCCCGGGAGTTCCTACGAGCAGTACTTC
CDR3 protein: CATSSPGSSYEQYF

D gene: NA
J gene: TRBJ2-1
V gene: TRBV7-3
clone size: NA
CDR3 DNA: TGTGCCAGCAGCCGTTTTGGTGGCGGGATTAACAATGAGCAGTTCTTC
CDR3 protein: CASSRFGGGINNEQFF

D gene: NA
J gene: TRBJ2-7
V gene: TRBV19
clone size: once
CDR3 DNA: TGTGCCAGTAGTCTCACGGACAGATCCTACGAGCAGTACTTC
CDR3 protein: CASSLTDRSYEQYF

D gene: NA
J gene: TRBJ2-6
V gene: TRBV19
clone size: NA
CDR3 DNA: TGTGCCAGTAGTATAGTAGGGGCAGCTGGGGCCAACGTCCTGACTTTC
CDR3 protein: CASSIVGAAGANVLTF

D gene: TRBD2
J gene: TRBJ2-7
V gene: TRBV28
clone size: many
CDR3 DNA: TGTGCCAGCAGTTTTATCCTAGCGGGAACTTACGAGCAGTACTTC
CDR3 protein: CASSFILAGTYEQYF

D gene: NA
J gene: TRBJ2-2
V gene: TRBV15
clone size: many
CDR3 DNA: TGTGCCACCAGCAGAGATCTAGCGAACACCGGGGAGCTGTTTTTT
CDR3 protein: CATSRDLANTGELFF

D gene: TRBD2
J gene: TRBJ2-7
V gene: TRBV3-1
clone size: few
CDR3 DNA: TGTGTCAGCAGCCTAGCGGGAGGGCCCTACTACGAGCAGTACTTC
CDR3 protein: CVSSLAGGPYYEQYF

D gene: NA
J gene: TRBJ2-4
V gene: TRBV3-1
clone size: NA
CDR3 DNA: TGTGCCAGCAGCCAAGAGGTAGCCAAAAACATTCAGTACTTC
CDR3 protein: CASSQEVAKNIQYF

D gene: NA
J gene: TRBJ2-5
V gene: TRBV5-1
clone size: many
CDR3 DNA: TGTGCCAGCAGCTTAGTAACTGTCCAAGAGACCCAGTACTTC
CDR3 protein: CASSLVTVQETQYF

D gene: NA
J gene: TRBJ2-1
V gene: TRBV11-1
clone size: NA
CDR3 DNA: TGTGCCAGCAGCTTAGCAGCGTCCCCCCAATACAATGAGCAGTTCTTC
CDR3 protein: CASSLAASPQYNEQFF

D gene: NA
J gene: TRBJ1-1
V gene: TRBV10-3
clone size: many
CDR3 DNA: TGTGCCATCAGTGGCGGAGCCACCTACACTGAAGCTTTCTTT
CDR3 protein: CAISGGATYTEAFF

D gene: TRBD2
J gene: TRBJ2-7
V gene: TRBV13
clone size: NA
CDR3 DNA: TGTGCCAGCAGCCGGAAGTTAGCGGGAGGGTTGAGGGAGCAGTACTTC
CDR3 protein: CASSRKLAGGLREQYF

D gene: TRBD2
J gene: TRBJ2-5
V gene: TRBV20-1
clone size: NA
CDR3 DNA: TGCAGTGCTAGGACTAGCGGGGGTGGGCAGTACTTC
CDR3 protein: CSARTSGGGQYF

D gene: TRBD1
J gene: TRBJ2-7
V gene: TRBV25-1
clone size: NA
CDR3 DNA: TGTGCCAGCAGTGAATCCGGGGGACAGGGAAGGCCCTACGAGCAGTACTTC
CDR3 protein: CASSESGGQGRPYEQYF

D gene: NA
J gene: TRBJ1-2
V gene: TRBV2
clone size: many
CDR3 DNA: TGTGCCAGCAAAGGAGACAGTAACTATGGCTACACCTTC
CDR3 protein: CASKGDSNYGYTF

D gene: NA
J gene: TRBJ2-7
V gene: TRBV27
clone size: many
CDR3 DNA: TGTGCCAGCAGTCCAGGCTCCGAGCAGTACTTC
CDR3 protein: CASSPGSEQYF

D gene: TRBD2
J gene: TRBJ2-1
V gene: TRBV7-9
clone size: NA
CDR3 DNA: TGTGCCAGCAGCACGCCCGGGACTAGGGATGAGCAGTTCTTC
CDR3 protein: CASSTPGTRDEQFF

D gene: NA
J gene: TRBJ1-6
V gene: TRBV15
clone size: NA
CDR3 DNA: TGTGCCACCAGCAGAGGAGGCCTGGGGGCCACATCCCTCCACTTT
CDR3 protein: CATSRGGLGATSLHF

D gene: TRBD1
J gene: TRBJ1-5
V gene: TRBV19
clone size: many
CDR3 DNA: TGTGCCAGTAGTCCTGACAGGGAGAAGCCCCAGCATTTT
CDR3 protein: CASSPDREKPQHF

D gene: NA
J gene: TRBJ2-3
V gene: TRBV7-8
clone size: few
CDR3 DNA: TGTGCCAGCAGCTTTGCAGGGGGCACAGATACGCAGTATTTT
CDR3 protein: CASSFAGGTDTQYF

D gene: TRBD1
J gene: TRBJ1-4
V gene: TRBV10-1
clone size: many
CDR3 DNA: TGCGCCAGCAGTGAGAGCCGGGACAGGGGAGGTAAACTGTTTTTT
CDR3 protein: CASSESRDRGGKLFF